This passage covers 19 T cell receptor beta chains from one sample sequenced in a study of radiotherapy plus CTLA-4 blockade in lung cancer. Some clones are missing from TCRdb's copy, which holds only in-frame ones; the method was immunoSEQ multiplex PCR. This table has roughly 75,000 clones, about 80% appearing once. The specimen comprised peripheral blood, sampled from a patient treated with radiotherapy plus ipilimumab. These receptor sequences come from a human donor with non-small cell lung cancer who had stable disease on radiotherapy plus ipilimumab.

The V and J genes are TRBV11-2 and TRBJ2-1, with 10 nucleotides matching TRBD1. Germline CDR1 SGHAT, CDR2 FQNNGV. Trimming cost V 3 bases and J 7 bases; bases outside gene matches: 9. The CDR3 runs 16 residues. The CDR3 reads CASSFRTGGSRNEQFF. CDR3 nucleotide sequence: TGTGCCAGCAGCTTTCGGACAGGGGGAAGTCGGAATGAGCAGTTCTTC.

The chain joins TRBV6-1 to TRBJ2-7, with D perhaps assigned TRBD1 or TRBD2 (6 bases each). The CDR3 has 15 residues. Germline loops: CDR1 MNHNS, CDR2 SASEGT. The V and J ends lost 1 base and 5 bases respectively, with 15 bases between them. This chain's CDR3 is CASSEERGAKDEQYF. In nucleotides, the CDR3 is TGTGCCAGCAGTGAAGAGAGGGGGGCGAAGGACGAGCAGTACTTC.

CDR3 coding DNA: TGTGCCAGCAGCGCCAACAGTGGGGGGGCCGCAGATACGCAGTATTTT. It yields the protein CASSANSGGAADTQYF. The V and J genes are TRBV11-3 and TRBJ2-3; tentative D call: TRBD2 (7 bases). V was shortened by 5 bases and J by 4 bases, with 19 bases between the two germline ends. This CDR3 has 16 amino acids. The V gene's germline CDR1 is SGHNT and CDR2 YENEEA.

This clone was seen just once. The rearrangement links TRBV4-1 to TRBJ1-1; 10 bases map to TRBD1. The CDR3 totals 13 residues. Germline V CDR1 and CDR2: MGHRA, YSYEKL. V was pared by 2 bases and J by 8 bases, with 2 bases of the junction left unmatched. CDR3 sequence: CASSQPGQGEAFF. The CDR3 DNA reads as TGCGCCAGCAGCCAACCGGGACAGGGGGAAGCTTTCTTT.

The chain recombines TRBV2 with TRBJ1-4; D ambiguous. The CDR3 is 15 residues long. V was cut by 2 bases and J by 7 bases, with 14 bases left in between. Germline CDR1 is SNHLY and CDR2 is FYNNEI. The CDR3 sequence: CASSESGVGGEKLFF. The CDR3 bases are TGTGCCAGCAGTGAAAGCGGAGTGGGTGGTGAAAAACTGTTTTTT.

With respect to this clone: One end of the junction does not line up with germline, which may come from a read error. The chain employs TRBV6-6 and TRBJ2-7, with a possible D match to TRBD2 (5 bases). Germline CDR1 and CDR2: MNHNY and SVGAGI (reference sequence). The CDR3 contains 12 residues. In DNA form, the CDR3 reads TGTGCTAGCAGCGAACCGGCGGGCGAGCAGTACTTC. It is translated as CASSEPAGEQYF.

The chain couples TRBV5-4 to TRBJ1-6, with 7 bases fitting TRBD1. The V segment lost 4 bases and the J segment 7 bases; nucleotides outside the gene matches: 8. There are 15 residues in the CDR3. The germline CDR1 and CDR2 sequences are SGHNT and YYREEE (reference sequence). CDR3 DNA sequence: TGTGCCAGCAGCCGGGGACAGACCATGAATTCACCCCTCCACTTT. Its protein product is CASSRGQTMNSPLHF. Using reference TRBV5-4 and TRBJ1-6 for the parts outside the CDR3, the full variable domain is ETGVTQSPTHLIKTRGQQVTLRCSSQSGHNTVSWYQQALGQGPQFIFQYYREEENGRGNFPPRFSGLQFPNYSSELNVNALELDDSALYLCASSRGQTMNSPLHFGNGTRLTVT.

The chain recombines TRBV9 with TRBJ2-3; maybe TRBD2 (5 bases). CDR3 length: 15 residues. Germline V gene sequence: CDR1 SGDLS, CDR2 YYNGEE. Trimming left V 0 bases short and J 2 bases short, with 10 bases between. This CDR3 is CASSVVAGYTDTQYF. The CDR3 coding sequence is TGTGCCAGCAGCGTAGTGGCGGGTTACACAGATACGCAGTATTTT. The variable domain in full, completed from reference TRBV9 and TRBJ2-3, reads DSGVTQTPKHLITATGQRVTLRCSPRSGDLSVYWYQQSLDQGLQFLIQYYNGEERAKGNILERFSAQQFPDLHSELNLSSLELGDSALYFCASSVVAGYTDTQYFGPGTRLTVL.

The V call is TRBV11-1, the J call TRBJ2-2, with 9 positions matching TRBD2. This CDR3 is 16 amino acids long. CDR1 and CDR2 from the germline V gene are SGHAT and FQDESV (reference sequence). The junction had 8 bases not matched to a gene; V was cut back by 3 bases and J by 6 bases. CDR3 bases: TGTGCCAGCAGCTTCTCTTTAGCGGGAGACCCCGGGGAGCTGTTTTTT. Encoded protein: CASSFSLAGDPGELFF.

V gene TRBV9 combines with J gene TRBJ2-7; D perhaps matches TRBD1 (6 bases). Germline V gene sequence: CDR1 SGDLS, CDR2 YYNGEE. The CDR3 spans 13 residues. V dropped 4 bases and J dropped 5 bases, with 13 bases sitting between them. The chain's CDR3 is CASSPQGKHEQYF. CDR3 DNA: TGTGCCAGCAGCCCACAGGGTAAACACGAGCAGTACTTC.

This clone was detected only once. The chain uses TRBV27 and TRBJ1-5; D possibly corresponds to TRBD1 (6 bases). Germline V gene sequence: CDR1 MNHEY, CDR2 SMNVEV (reference sequence). The CDR3 is made up of 21 amino acids. V was cut by 1 base and J by 1 base, with 26 bases left in between. This CDR3 is CASSLYPIGQGFFPSNQPQHF. The CDR3 DNA sequence: TGTGCCAGCAGTTTATACCCAATTGGGCAGGGGTTTTTTCCCAGCAATCAGCCCCAGCATTTT.

This chain joins TRBV10-3 and TRBJ2-3; TRBD2 agrees at 8 bases. CDR3 length equals 16 residues. Germline V gene data show CDR1 as ENHRY and CDR2 as SYGVKD. V gave up 3 bases and J gave up 2 bases; unmatched junction bases: 7. The CDR3 loop is CAISEQAGATTDTQYF. The DNA for the CDR3 is TGTGCCATCAGTGAACAAGCGGGGGCCACCACAGATACGCAGTATTTT.

CDR3 DNA sequence: TGCGCCAGCAGTCCGACAGGGGGCCTCTATGGCTACACCTTC. This encodes CASSPTGGLYGYTF. The chain couples TRBV10-1 to TRBJ1-2; 10 positions match TRBD1. Germline V gene sequence: CDR1 WNHNN, CDR2 SYGVQD (reference sequence). The V and J ends lost 5 bases and 4 bases, in that order; junction bases with no gene match: 4. The CDR3 loop spans 14 amino acids.

The chain is built from TRBV7-9 and TRBJ1-1; 7 nucleotides align to TRBD1. Trimming at V came to 5 bases and at J to 4 bases, leaving 7 bases not matched to a gene. The CDR3 contains 14 residues. Germline V gene lookup returns CDR1 SEHNR and CDR2 FQNEAQ (reference sequence). CDR3 loop: CASSRQGSGTEAFF. DNA of the CDR3: TGTGCCAGCAGCCGACAGGGTTCCGGCACTGAAGCTTTCTTT.

V and J are TRBV27 and TRBJ1-6, with 11 bases fitting TRBD1. CDR1 and CDR2 from the germline V gene are MNHEY and SMNVEV (reference sequence). V gave up 5 bases and J gave up 9 bases; unmatched junction bases: 6. The CDR3 totals 15 residues. CDR3 amino acids: CASSTSGTGGSPLHF. The CDR3 bases are TGTGCCAGCAGTACGTCCGGGACAGGGGGTTCACCCCTCCACTTT.

The chain has TRBV18 and TRBJ2-5; D possibly uses TRBD1 or TRBD2 (6 bases each). The CDR3 runs 13 residues. V was cut by 6 bases and J by 5 bases, with 13 bases left in between. CDR1 is KGHSH, CDR2 LQKENI, per germline. This CDR3 is CASSGGSGETQYF. CDR3 nucleotide sequence: TGTGCCAGCTCCGGGGGCTCGGGGGAGACCCAGTACTTC.

The J gene is TRBJ2-7, the V gene TRBV15; 11 nucleotides line up with TRBD1. After removal of 1 base from V and 3 bases from J, the junction contained 2 bases not matched to a gene. CDR1 is LNHNV and CDR2 is YYDKDF in the germline V gene (reference sequence). The CDR3 is made up of 15 amino acids. The CDR3 protein is CATSRAGTGGYEQYF. As DNA, the CDR3 is TGTGCCACCAGCAGAGCGGGGACAGGGGGCTACGAGCAGTACTTC.

V usage is TRBV7-3 and J usage is TRBJ2-3; 9 positions match TRBD1. J gave up 5 bases and V 3 bases, and 3 bases lay outside the gene matches. CDR1 is SGHTA, CDR2 FQGTGA, per germline. The CDR3 extends over 14 amino acids. The CDR3 region is CASSLGQGGDTQYF. The CDR3 nucleotides read TGTGCCAGCAGCTTGGGACAGGGAGGAGATACGCAGTATTTT.

V usage is TRBV6-1 and J usage is TRBJ2-4, with 7 bases fitting TRBD2. The CDR3 sequence is 16 residues long. Unmatched junction bases numbered 11, after V lost 4 bases and J lost 5 bases. Germline V gene data show CDR1 as MNHNS and CDR2 as SASEGT. The CDR3 here is CASSVAASGNENIQYF. The CDR3 DNA sequence: TGTGCCAGCAGTGTGGCGGCTAGCGGAAACGAAAACATTCAGTACTTC.